A selection of T cell receptor beta chains follows, all from one sample in a study of blood T cell repertoires in COVID-19. Clones were read by immunoSEQ multiplex PCR, and TCRdb kept only the in-frame ones, dropping some. Here the sample spans about 70,000 clones, 85% to 90% being singletons. Material: peripheral blood. These receptors came from a man between 45 and 60 years old with acute or convalescent COVID-19. The CDR3 runs from the conserved cysteine through the conserved F or W. The order of the fields is D gene, clone size, J gene, V gene, CDR3 protein, CDR3 DNA. D genes are given only for firm matches. Size is omitted from some rows. Given values are once, few, many or a class for expanded clones.

>TRBD2|-|TRBJ2-5|TRBV18
CASSMTSGQETQYF
TGTGCCAGCTCGATGACTAGCGGGCAAGAGACCCAGTACTTC
>-|-|TRBJ2-3|TRBV19
CSTRGSTDTQYF
TGTAGTACCAGGGGTAGCACAGATACGCAGTATTTT
>-|-|TRBJ1-6|TRBV6-5
CASSYGRSPLHF
TGTGCCAGCAGTTACGGGAGATCACCCCTCCACTTT
>TRBD2|-|TRBJ2-3|TRBV28
CASALPAGEGTDTQYF
TGTGCCAGCGCCCTCCCAGCGGGAGAGGGCACAGATACGCAGTATTTT
>-|-|TRBJ2-5|TRBV20-1
CSASSGNPQETQYF
TGCAGTGCTAGTTCAGGGAACCCCCAAGAGACCCAGTACTTC
>TRBD2|-|TRBJ2-2|TRBV27
CASSVTSGRSGGELFF
TGTGCCAGCAGTGTGACTAGCGGGAGATCGGGCGGGGAGCTGTTTTTT
>TRBD1|-|TRBJ1-1|TRBV6-5
CASSNTGGRTEAFF
TGTGCCAGCAGTAACACAGGGGGCAGAACTGAAGCTTTCTTT
>-|-|TRBJ2-3|TRBV9
CASSVAGNTDTQYF
TGTGCCAGCAGCGTAGCGGGAAACACAGATACGCAGTATTTT
>-|-|TRBJ2-4|TRBV15
CATNSPGDKNIQYF
TGTGCCACCAATTCTCCGGGGGACAAAAACATTCAGTACTTC
>-|-|TRBJ2-3|TRBV7-6
CASSLGPSPDTQYF
TGTGCCAGCAGCTTAGGTCCTAGCCCAGATACGCAGTATTTT
>-|-|TRBJ1-4|TRBV7-9
CASSPWTELATNEKLFF
TGTGCCAGCAGCCCGTGGACAGAATTAGCAACTAATGAAAAACTGTTTTTT
>TRBD2|once|TRBJ2-5|TRBV6-6
CASSLTTSGRVRIKETQYF
TGTGCCAGCAGTCTCACGACTAGCGGGAGGGTGAGGATAAAAGAGACCCAGTACTTC
>-|-|TRBJ1-2|TRBV7-2
CASSQTVWDGYTF
TGTGCCAGCAGCCAGACAGTTTGGGATGGCTACACCTTC
>-|-|TRBJ1-1|TRBV30
CAWSELRNTEAFF
TGTGCCTGGAGTGAGTTGAGGAACACTGAAGCTTTCTTT
>-|-|TRBJ1-1|TRBV5-1
CASSLEWGLNTEAFF
TGCGCCAGCAGCTTGGAATGGGGGCTGAACACTGAAGCTTTCTTT
>TRBD2|-|TRBJ2-7|TRBV27
CASSLAGVQYEQYF
TGTGCCAGCAGTCTAGCGGGAGTCCAATACGAGCAGTACTTC
>TRBD2|-|TRBJ2-5|TRBV5-4
CASGGGTSGSSQETQYF
TGTGCCAGCGGGGGGGGGACTAGCGGGAGCTCACAAGAGACCCAGTACTTC
>-|once|TRBJ2-1|TRBV6-4
CASSDSYGPMDEQFF
TGTGCCAGCAGTGACTCTTACGGTCCTATGGATGAGCAGTTCTTC
>TRBD1|-|TRBJ1-2|TRBV18
CASSPLGQGIDGYTF
TGTGCCAGCTCACCACTGGGACAGGGGATAGATGGCTACACCTTC
>-|-|TRBJ2-3|TRBV29-1
CSVDPGRGSTDTQYF
TGCAGCGTTGATCCGGGGAGAGGGAGCACAGATACGCAGTATTTT
>TRBD2|-|TRBJ2-5|TRBV15
CATSGPSGRGETQYF
TGTGCCACCAGCGGGCCTAGCGGGAGGGGAGAGACCCAGTACTTC
>-|-|TRBJ1-1|TRBV18
CASAPGRDTEAFF
TGTGCCAGCGCACCAGGCAGGGACACTGAAGCTTTCTTT
>TRBD1|-|TRBJ1-1|TRBV28
CASSLGTGGMGAFF
TGTGCCAGCAGTTTAGGGACAGGGGGCATGGGAGCTTTCTTT
>-|-|TRBJ2-1|TRBV7-2
CASSFVAGSYNEQFF
TGTGCCAGCAGCTTTGTTGCAGGTAGCTACAATGAGCAGTTCTTC
>TRBD2|-|TRBJ2-7|TRBV7-2
CASSSWSGGASYEQYF
TGTGCCAGCAGCTCCTGGAGCGGGGGTGCCTCCTACGAGCAGTACTTC
>TRBD2|-|TRBJ2-7|TRBV27
CASRSAGGRGYEQYF
TGTGCCAGCAGGAGTGCGGGCGGGAGGGGTTACGAGCAGTACTTC
>TRBD2|-|TRBJ2-3|TRBV7-3
CASSLGLAGGRGTDTQYF
TGTGCCAGCAGCCTAGGACTAGCGGGAGGGAGGGGCACAGATACGCAGTATTTT
>TRBD1|-|TRBJ2-5|TRBV11-2
CASSLGTGGMETQYF
TGTGCCAGCAGCTTAGGGACAGGGGGGATGGAGACCCAGTACTTC
>-|few|TRBJ2-7|TRBV2
CASSEVGDYEQYF
TGTGCCAGCAGTGAAGTAGGGGACTACGAGCAGTACTTC
>-|-|TRBJ1-1|TRBV3-1/TRBV3-2
CASSPRVNLNTEAFF
TGTGCCAGCAGCCCCAGGGTAAATCTGAACACTGAAGCTTTCTTT
>-|-|TRBJ1-2|TRBV7-2
CASSARGVDYGYTF
TGTGCCAGCAGCGCTCGGGGGGTCGACTATGGCTACACCTTC
>-|-|TRBJ1-1|TRBV3-1/TRBV3-2
CASSQAVSGNTEAFF
TGTGCCAGCAGCCAAGCCGTGTCCGGGAACACTGAAGCTTTCTTT
>TRBD1|few|TRBJ1-2|TRBV24-1
CATSERTGDYGYTF
TGTGCCACCAGTGAACGAACAGGGGACTATGGCTACACCTTC
>-|-|TRBJ2-7|TRBV15
CATSSQGGPMNEQYF
TGTGCCACCAGCAGCCAAGGGGGACCCATGAACGAGCAGTACTTC
>-|-|TRBJ1-4|TRBV28
CASSPPEVMDEKLFF
TGTGCCAGCAGTCCACCGGAGGTCATGGATGAAAAACTGTTTTTT
>TRBD2|-|TRBJ2-1|TRBV29-1
CSVEREPYNEQFF
TGCAGCGTTGAGCGGGAGCCCTACAATGAGCAGTTCTTC
>-|-|TRBJ2-3|TRBV30
CAWSAQATSTDTQYF
TGTGCCTGGAGTGCCCAGGCAACTAGCACAGATACGCAGTATTTT
>TRBD1|-|TRBJ2-5|TRBV18
CASSPLQGDQETQYF
TGTGCCAGCTCACCCCTACAGGGGGACCAAGAGACCCAGTACTTC
>-|few|TRBJ1-1|TRBV7-9
CASSLGDTRAFF
TGTGCCAGCAGCTTAGGGGACACTAGAGCTTTCTTT
>TRBD1|-|TRBJ2-2|TRBV28
CASSTPGQGSLFTGELFF
TGTGCCAGCAGTACCCCGGGACAGGGGTCGTTGTTCACCGGGGAGCTGTTTTTT
>-|once|TRBJ1-2|TRBV9
CASSVGWGPNYGYTF
TGTGCCAGCAGCGTAGGGTGGGGCCCTAACTATGGCTACACCTTC
>-|-|TRBJ1-6|TRBV27
CASKGVNFGVNSPLHF
TGTGCCAGCAAGGGGGTTAATTTTGGGGTTAATTCACCCCTCCACTTT
>TRBD1|-|TRBJ2-1|TRBV7-8
CASSKRTGRRHEQFF
TGTGCCAGCAGCAAGAGGACAGGTCGTCGACATGAGCAGTTCTTC
>-|-|TRBJ1-3|TRBV30
CAWSDMGNTIYF
TGTGCCTGGAGCGACATGGGAAACACCATATATTTT